These T cell receptor beta chains were read from a single sample in a study of blood T cell repertoires in COVID-19. Produced via immunoSEQ multiplex PCR; TCRdb's table is partial and in-frame only. The sample records over 250,000 clones, approximately 83% being singletons. Sequencing used peripheral blood. These TCRs come from a woman in her 50s who had recovered from COVID-19. Both conserved end residues are part of each CDR3. Fields, in order: J gene, clone size, V gene, D gene, CDR3 length, CDR3 protein, CDR3 DNA. A D gene is named only where the DNA matches it firmly. For some rows the clone size is stated as once, few or many, or as a class when expanded; others skip it.

J: TRBJ2-7
size: many
V: TRBV28
D: TRBD1
length: 15
CDR3: CASSHLPDRAGEQYF
DNA: TGTGCCAGCAGTCACCTCCCGGACAGGGCGGGGGAGCAGTACTTC

J: TRBJ2-1
size: NA
V: TRBV4-2
D: NA
length: 17
CDR3: CASSQEGGPLSYNEQFF
DNA: TGTGCCAGCAGCCAAGAGGGAGGTCCTCTCTCCTACAATGAGCAGTTCTTC

J: TRBJ1-1
size: few
V: TRBV12-3/TRBV12-4
D: NA
length: 12
CDR3: CARRDINTEAFF
DNA: TGTGCCCGCCGGGACATAAACACTGAAGCTTTCTTT

J: TRBJ1-6
size: NA
V: TRBV28
D: NA
length: 15
CDR3: CASSLSHRDDSPLHF
DNA: TGTGCCAGCAGCTTAAGTCACAGGGATGATTCACCCCTCCACTTT

J: TRBJ1-2
size: NA
V: TRBV9
D: NA
length: 14
CDR3: CASSVEGIGGGYTF
DNA: TGTGCCAGCAGCGTAGAGGGCATCGGGGGTGGCTACACCTTC

J: TRBJ2-1
size: NA
V: TRBV6-2/TRBV6-3
D: TRBD2
length: 15
CDR3: CASSYSGTSGTKQFF
DNA: TGTGCCAGCAGTTACTCGGGGACTAGCGGGACTAAGCAGTTCTTC

J: TRBJ2-6
size: NA
V: TRBV27
D: TRBD2
length: 20
CDR3: CASSARTSGLNRAGANVLTF
DNA: TGTGCCAGCAGTGCCCGGACTAGCGGCCTAAACAGGGCTGGGGCCAACGTCCTGACTTTC

J: TRBJ2-1
size: NA
V: TRBV7-8
D: TRBD2
length: 15
CDR3: CASSPTSGGINEQFF
DNA: TGTGCCAGCAGCCCGACTAGCGGGGGGATCAATGAGCAGTTCTTC

J: TRBJ1-3
size: NA
V: TRBV15
D: NA
length: 15
CDR3: CATSREGGPGNTIYF
DNA: TGTGCCACCAGCAGAGAGGGGGGGCCTGGAAACACCATATATTTT

J: TRBJ1-1
size: once
V: TRBV5-6
D: NA
length: 15
CDR3: CASSRSGGWNTEAFF
DNA: TGTGCCAGCAGCCGGTCCGGCGGGTGGAACACTGAAGCTTTCTTT

J: TRBJ1-5
size: once
V: TRBV27
D: TRBD1
length: 13
CDR3: CASRDRAGQPQHF
DNA: TGTGCCAGCAGAGACAGGGCGGGGCAGCCCCAGCATTTT

J: TRBJ2-1
size: NA
V: TRBV4-3
D: TRBD2
length: 16
CDR3: CASSQELAGDYNEQFF
DNA: TGCGCCAGCAGCCAAGAACTAGCGGGAGATTACAATGAGCAGTTCTTC

J: TRBJ2-3
size: NA
V: TRBV6-5
D: NA
length: 16
CDR3: CASSYQAAGGADTQYF
DNA: TGTGCCAGCAGTTACCAAGCGGCCGGAGGCGCAGATACGCAGTATTTT

J: TRBJ2-1
size: NA
V: TRBV18
D: TRBD1
length: 18
CDR3: CASSPQKGWDSSYNEQFF
DNA: TGTGCCAGCTCACCACAGAAAGGGTGGGACAGCTCCTACAATGAGCAGTTCTTC

J: TRBJ2-2
size: NA
V: TRBV2
D: TRBD2
length: 14
CDR3: CASGGGASPGELFF
DNA: TGTGCCAGCGGCGGGGGGGCCTCTCCCGGGGAGCTGTTTTTT

J: TRBJ2-7
size: NA
V: TRBV20-1
D: NA
length: 12
CDR3: CSASGQGYEQYF
DNA: TGCAGTGCTAGTGGCCAGGGATACGAGCAGTACTTC

J: TRBJ2-7
size: NA
V: TRBV7-2
D: TRBD1
length: 14
CDR3: CASSWGQGGEEQYF
DNA: TGTGCCAGCAGCTGGGGACAGGGGGGCGAGGAGCAGTACTTC

J: TRBJ2-7
size: once
V: TRBV3-1/TRBV3-2
D: TRBD2
length: 14
CDR3: CASSQEGGSHEQYF
DNA: TGTGCCAGCAGCCAAGAGGGCGGGAGCCACGAGCAGTACTTC

J: TRBJ1-1
size: NA
V: TRBV4-3
D: NA
length: 13
CDR3: CASSLFVRLEAFF
DNA: TGCGCCAGCAGCCTTTTTGTCAGGCTTGAAGCTTTCTTT

J: TRBJ2-4
size: NA
V: TRBV6-5
D: TRBD1
length: 13
CDR3: CASSPGGKSIQYF
DNA: TGTGCCAGCAGTCCAGGGGGAAAATCCATTCAGTACTTC

J: TRBJ1-5
size: few
V: TRBV5-5
D: NA
length: 14
CDR3: CASSPGLGLRPQHF
DNA: TGTGCCAGCAGCCCCGGACTGGGTTTGAGGCCCCAGCATTTT

J: TRBJ2-7
size: few
V: TRBV18
D: TRBD2
length: 15
CDR3: CASSPMEGGNYEQYF
DNA: TGTGCCAGCTCACCCATGGAGGGAGGGAACTACGAGCAGTACTTC

J: TRBJ2-7
size: NA
V: TRBV7-2
D: TRBD1
length: 15
CDR3: CASRLGGVGSYEQYF
DNA: TGTGCCAGCAGATTAGGGGGCGTGGGCTCCTACGAGCAGTACTTC

J: TRBJ2-7
size: NA
V: TRBV20-1
D: TRBD2
length: 17
CDR3: CSASPLAGGPERNEQYF
DNA: TGCAGTGCTAGTCCCCTAGCGGGAGGGCCGGAGCGGAACGAGCAGTACTTC